This T cell receptor (beta chain) came from a study of T-cell memory formation after mild COVID-19. Findings and caveats of the study: CD4/CD8 balance characterized clones contracting day 15 to 85, and CD4+ skew characterized later expanders.

As for this clonotype: Its target is not known. Mismatch with germline at one junction end may stem from a read error.

TCRdb called the 5' RACE reads again in MiXCR, with one record for every CDR3 protein. Seen here are more than 250,000 distinct CDR3 sequences, about 16% observed once, and the top ten hold roughly 24%. What was sequenced was PBMCs or a T cell subset sorted from them (not recorded which). The source of this sequence is a man aged 18 to 35 who had mild COVID-19 (a few samples of this study predate the infection). Cell type and time point are not known.

The CDR3 coding sequence is TGTGCCAGCAGCTTAGGCTTCCAGGCGAACACCGGGGAGCTGATTTTT. This sequence encodes CASSLGFQANTGELIF. The V and J genes are TRBV13 and TRBJ2-2; D perhaps matches TRBD2 (5 bases). CDR1 is PRHDT and CDR2 is FYEKMQ in the germline V gene (reference sequence). The CDR3 sequence is 16 residues long.